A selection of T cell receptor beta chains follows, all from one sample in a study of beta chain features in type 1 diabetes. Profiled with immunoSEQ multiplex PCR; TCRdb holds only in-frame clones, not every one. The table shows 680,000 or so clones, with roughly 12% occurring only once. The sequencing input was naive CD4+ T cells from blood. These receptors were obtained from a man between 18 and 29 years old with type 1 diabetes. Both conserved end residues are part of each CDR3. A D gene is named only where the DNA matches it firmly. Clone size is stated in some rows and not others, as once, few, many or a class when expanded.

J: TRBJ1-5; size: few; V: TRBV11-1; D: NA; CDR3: CASSLRHEHF; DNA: TGTGCCAGCAGCTTAAGGCACGAGCATTTT
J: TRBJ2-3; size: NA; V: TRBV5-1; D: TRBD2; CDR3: CASSSLSGGYTDTQYF; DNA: TGCGCCAGCAGCTCCCTTAGCGGGGGCTACACAGATACGCAGTATTTT
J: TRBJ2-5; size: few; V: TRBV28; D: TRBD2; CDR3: CASSLTSGAQETQYF; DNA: TGTGCCAGCAGTTTGACTAGCGGGGCTCAAGAGACCCAGTACTTC
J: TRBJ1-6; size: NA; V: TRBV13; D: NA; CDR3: CASTFRGESLHF; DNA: TGTGCCAGCACCTTTCGGGGGGAGTCCCTCCACTTT
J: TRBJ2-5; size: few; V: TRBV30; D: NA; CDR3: CAWRGFAQTQYF; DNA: TGTGCCTGGAGAGGGTTTGCTCAGACCCAGTACTTC
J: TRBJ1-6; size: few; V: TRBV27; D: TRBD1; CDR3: CASSYAGTGGASPLHF; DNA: TGTGCCAGCAGTTACGCCGGGACAGGGGGGGCGTCACCCCTCCACTTT
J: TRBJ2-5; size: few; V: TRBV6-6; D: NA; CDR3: CASSYRDLQETQYF; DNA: TGTGCCAGCAGTTACCGGGACCTACAAGAGACCCAGTACTTC
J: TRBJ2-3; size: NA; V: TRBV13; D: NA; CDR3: CASSRADTQYF; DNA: TGTGCCAGCAGCCGGGCAGATACGCAGTATTTT
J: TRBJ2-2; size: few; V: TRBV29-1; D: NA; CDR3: CSVVPAGTGELFF; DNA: TGCAGCGTTGTCCCGGCTGGCACCGGGGAGCTGTTTTTT
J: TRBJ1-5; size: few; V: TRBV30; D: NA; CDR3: CAWNVQDAGGQPQHF; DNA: TGTGCCTGGAATGTCCAAGACGCCGGGGGTCAGCCCCAGCATTTT
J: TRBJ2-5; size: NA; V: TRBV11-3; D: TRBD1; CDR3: CASSSGTEETQYF; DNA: TGTGCCAGCAGCTCCGGGACAGAAGAGACCCAGTACTTC
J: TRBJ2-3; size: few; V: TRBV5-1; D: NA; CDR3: CASSIGITDTQYF; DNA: TGCGCCAGCAGCATCGGAATTACAGATACGCAGTATTTT
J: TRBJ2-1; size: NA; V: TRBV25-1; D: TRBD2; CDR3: CASSLAGPSYNEQFF; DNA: TGTGCCAGCAGTCTAGCGGGGCCCTCCTACAATGAGCAGTTCTTC
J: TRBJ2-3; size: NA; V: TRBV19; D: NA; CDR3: CASNTGEGTDTQYF; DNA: TGTGCCAGTAATACAGGGGAGGGAACAGATACGCAGTATTTT
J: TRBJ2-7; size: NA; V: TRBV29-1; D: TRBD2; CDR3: CSAGTSGDEQYF; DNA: TGCAGCGCCGGGACTAGCGGGGACGAGCAGTACTTC
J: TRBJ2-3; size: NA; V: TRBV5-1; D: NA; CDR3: CASSLASGSTDTQYF; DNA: TGCGCCAGCAGCTTGGCCTCAGGTAGCACAGATACGCAGTATTTT
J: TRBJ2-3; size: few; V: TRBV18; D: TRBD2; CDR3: CASSPQGGGEDTQYF; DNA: TGTGCCAGCTCACCCCAAGGTGGGGGGGAAGATACGCAGTATTTT
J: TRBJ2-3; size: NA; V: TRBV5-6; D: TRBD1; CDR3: CASSLYGQGATSTDTQYF; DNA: TGTGCCAGCAGCTTGTATGGGCAGGGGGCCACTAGCACAGATACGCAGTATTTT
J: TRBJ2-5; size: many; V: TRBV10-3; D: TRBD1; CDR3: CAISESGQQETQYF; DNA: TGTGCCATCAGTGAGTCGGGACAGCAAGAGACCCAGTACTTC
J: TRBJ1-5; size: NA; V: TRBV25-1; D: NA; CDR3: CASSVEVGQPQHF; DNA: TGTGCCAGCAGTGTAGAGGTGGGACAGCCCCAGCATTTT
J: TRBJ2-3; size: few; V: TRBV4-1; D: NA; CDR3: CASSHPLGASTDTQYF; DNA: TGCGCCAGCAGCCACCCGTTGGGAGCCAGCACAGATACGCAGTATTTT
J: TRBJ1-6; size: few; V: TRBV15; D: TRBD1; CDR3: CATSPRADRGNSPLHF; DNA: TGTGCCACCAGCCCTAGGGCGGACAGGGGAAATTCACCCCTCCACTTT
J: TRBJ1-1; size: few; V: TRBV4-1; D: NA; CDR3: CASSQDWENTEAFF; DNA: TGCGCCAGCAGCCAAGATTGGGAGAACACTGAAGCTTTCTTT
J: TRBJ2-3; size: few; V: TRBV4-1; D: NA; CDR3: CASSQGRRATDTQYF; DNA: TGCGCCAGCAGCCAGGGGAGGAGGGCCACAGATACGCAGTATTTT
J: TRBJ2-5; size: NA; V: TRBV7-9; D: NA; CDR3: CASSPSRGAFQETQYF; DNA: TGTGCCAGCAGCCCCAGCCGGGGAGCCTTCCAAGAGACCCAGTACTTC
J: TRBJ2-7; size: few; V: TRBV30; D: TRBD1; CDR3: CAWRTGQGLISYEQYF; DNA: TGTGCCTGGAGAACGGGACAGGGGTTGATTTCCTACGAGCAGTACTTC
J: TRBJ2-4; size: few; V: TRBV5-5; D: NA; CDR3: CASSLSPGAGKNIQYF; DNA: TGTGCCAGCAGCTTGAGTCCAGGGGCTGGCAAAAACATTCAGTACTTC
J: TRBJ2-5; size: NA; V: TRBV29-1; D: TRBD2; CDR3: CSVVGTSGTPGETQYF; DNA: TGCAGCGTTGTAGGGACTAGCGGGACCCCGGGAGAGACCCAGTACTTC
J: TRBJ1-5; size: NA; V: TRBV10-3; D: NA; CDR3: CAISDEGEPQHF; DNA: TGTGCCATCAGTGATGAAGGGGAGCCCCAGCATTTT
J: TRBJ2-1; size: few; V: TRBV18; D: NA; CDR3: CASSPRHEIYNEQFF; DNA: TGTGCCAGCTCACCACGACACGAAATATACAATGAGCAGTTCTTC
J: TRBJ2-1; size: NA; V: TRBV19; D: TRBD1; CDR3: CASSMYRGNEQFF; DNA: TGTGCCAGTAGTATGTACAGGGGTAATGAGCAGTTCTTC
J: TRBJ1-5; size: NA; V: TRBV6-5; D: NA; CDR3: CASSGNQPQHF; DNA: TGTGCCAGCAGTGGGAATCAGCCCCAGCATTTT
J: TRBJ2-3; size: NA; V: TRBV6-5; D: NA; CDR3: CASSSGLTLTDTQYF; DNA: TGTGCCAGCAGTTCCGGCCTGACCCTCACAGATACGCAGTATTTT
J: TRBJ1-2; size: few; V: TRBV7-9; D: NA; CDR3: CASSASGGYTF; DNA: TGTGCCAGCAGCGCGTCTGGGGGCTACACCTTC
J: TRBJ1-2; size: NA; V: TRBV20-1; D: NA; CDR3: CSVGQIYGYTF; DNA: TGCAGTGTTGGGCAGATCTATGGCTACACCTTC
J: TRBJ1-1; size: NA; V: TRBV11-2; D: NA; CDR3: CASSPTGLNTEAFF; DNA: TGTGCCAGCAGCCCTACAGGATTGAACACTGAAGCTTTCTTT
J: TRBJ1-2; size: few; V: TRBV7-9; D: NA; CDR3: CASSGYTF; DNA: TGTGCCAGTTCTGGCTACACCTTC
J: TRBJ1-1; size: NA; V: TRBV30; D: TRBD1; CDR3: CAWSVQGATEAFF; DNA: TGTGCCTGGAGTGTACAGGGGGCGACTGAAGCTTTCTTT
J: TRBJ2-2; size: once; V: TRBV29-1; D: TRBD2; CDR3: CSVGGLAANTGELFF; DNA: TGCAGCGTGGGGGGACTAGCGGCGAACACCGGGGAGCTGTTTTTT
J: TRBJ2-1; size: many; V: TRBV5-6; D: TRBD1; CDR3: CASSFFGGQGAPFDEQFF; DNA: TGTGCCAGCAGCTTCTTCGGCGGTCAGGGGGCGCCATTCGATGAGCAGTTCTTC
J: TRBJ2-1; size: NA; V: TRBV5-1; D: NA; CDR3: CASSLAGASSYNEQFF; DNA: TGCGCCAGCAGCTTGGCCGGGGCGAGCTCCTACAATGAGCAGTTCTTC
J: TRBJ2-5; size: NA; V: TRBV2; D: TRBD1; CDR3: CASGTDQETQYF; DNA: TGTGCCAGCGGGACAGATCAAGAGACCCAGTACTTC
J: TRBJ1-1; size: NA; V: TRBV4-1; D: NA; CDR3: CASSQGTRLDEAFF; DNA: TGCGCCAGCAGCCAAGGCACCAGGTTGGATGAAGCTTTCTTT
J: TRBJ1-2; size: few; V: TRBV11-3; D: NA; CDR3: CASSLYGEIYGYTF; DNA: TGTGCCAGCAGCTTGTACGGGGAGATCTATGGCTACACCTTC
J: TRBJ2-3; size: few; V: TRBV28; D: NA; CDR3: CASTQTGLTQYF; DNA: TGTGCCAGCACCCAAACAGGTTTAACGCAGTATTTT
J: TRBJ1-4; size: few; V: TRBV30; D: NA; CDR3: CACHDLGPTNEKLFF; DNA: TGTGCCTGTCATGACCTAGGGCCCACTAATGAAAAACTGTTTTTT
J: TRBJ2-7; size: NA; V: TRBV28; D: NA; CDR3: CASYSGTGQQYF; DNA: TGTGCCAGCTACTCCGGGACTGGGCAACAGTACTTC
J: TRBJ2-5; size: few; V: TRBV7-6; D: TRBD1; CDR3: CASSRGQGGDQETQYF; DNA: TGTGCCAGCAGCCGCGGACAGGGTGGGGATCAAGAGACCCAGTACTTC
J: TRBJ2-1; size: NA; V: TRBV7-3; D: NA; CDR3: CASSLGLPSDEQFF; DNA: TGTGCCAGCAGCTTGGGATTACCTTCGGATGAGCAGTTCTTC
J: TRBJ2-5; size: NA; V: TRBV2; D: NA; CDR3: CASSDGRYQETQYF; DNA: TGTGCCAGCAGTGATGGGCGGTACCAAGAGACCCAGTACTTC
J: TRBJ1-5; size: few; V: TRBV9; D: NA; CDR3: CASSVGGSNSNQPQHF; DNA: TGTGCCAGCAGCGTAGGGGGTAGTAATAGCAATCAGCCCCAGCATTTT
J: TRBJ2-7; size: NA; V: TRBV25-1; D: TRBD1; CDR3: CASSGQLGQGSAYEQYF; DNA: TGTGCCAGCAGTGGACAACTGGGACAGGGGTCCGCCTACGAGCAGTACTTC
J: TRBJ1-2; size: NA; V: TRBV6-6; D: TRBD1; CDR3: CASSYLTGAGYGYTF; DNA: TGTGCCAGCAGTTACTTAACAGGGGCTGGCTATGGCTACACCTTC
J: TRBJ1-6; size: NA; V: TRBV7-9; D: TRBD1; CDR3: CASSRDRAESPLHF; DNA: TGTGCCAGCAGCCGGGACAGGGCGGAATCACCCCTCCACTTT
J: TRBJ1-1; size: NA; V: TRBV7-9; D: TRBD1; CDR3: CASSSLTGGDTEAFF; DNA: TGTGCCAGCAGTTCCCTTACAGGGGGAGACACTGAAGCTTTCTTT
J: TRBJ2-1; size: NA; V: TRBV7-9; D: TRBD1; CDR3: CASSDTGGSYNEQFF; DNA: TGTGCCAGCAGCGATACAGGGGGCTCCTACAATGAGCAGTTCTTC
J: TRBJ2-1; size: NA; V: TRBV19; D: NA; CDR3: CASSTRGVAYNEQFF; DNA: TGTGCCAGTAGTACCCGAGGGGTCGCCTACAATGAGCAGTTCTTC